The 30 T cell receptor beta chains given below trace back to one sample, sequenced in a study of blood T cell repertoires in COVID-19 (dated by TCRdb to 2020 to 2021). Library preparation employed the immunoSEQ multiplex PCR assay. The table was pulled from immuneACCESS by TCRdb, which kept in-frame rearrangements only. Such tables lose some clones; where checked, under half of the loss comes from unresolved V genes, and the rest has no known cause. Counted in this sample were 330,000 or so clones; about 88% of them appeared once. The ten largest clones represent under 1.2% of the sample. Sequenced sample: PBMCs or T cells enriched from blood (not recorded which). The receptors originated from a woman aged 25 to 39 who had been exposed to COVID-19.

The rearrangement joins TRBV21-1 to TRBJ1-1. TRBV21-1 is given as a pseudogene. The CDR3 runs to 13 residues. The CDR3 coding sequence is TGTGCCAGCAGGACGGGGGGGAACACTGAAGCTTTCTTT. This codes for CASRTGGNTEAFF.

The count of this clone is one. The chain employs TRBV6-4 and TRBJ1-1; TRBD1 agrees at 8 bases. This CDR3 spans 15 amino acids. CDR1 and CDR2 from the germline V gene are MRHNA and SNTAGT. V trimming: 4 bases; J trimming: 1 base; junction bases outside the gene matches: 5. The CDR3 here is CASSASTGGNTEAFF. CDR3 DNA sequence: TGTGCCAGCAGTGCCTCAACAGGGGGGAACACTGAAGCTTTCTTT.

The genes are TRBV6-5 and TRBJ1-2; TRBD1 agrees at 7 bases. Germline V gene sequence: CDR1 MNHEY, CDR2 SVGAGI. The length of the CDR3 is 13 residues. The junction had 9 bases not matched to a gene; V was cut back by 6 bases and J by 8 bases. The CDR3 nucleotides read TGTGCCAGCAGCGCACAGGGGCGCGGAGGCTACACCTTC. It encodes CASSAQGRGGYTF.

This chain connects TRBV28 to TRBJ1-3; 7 bases map to TRBD1. After removal of 5 bases from V and 0 bases from J, the junction contained 13 bases not matched to a gene. The CDR3 loop spans 18 amino acids. CDR1 is MDHEN and CDR2 is SYDVKM in the germline V gene. CDR3 amino acids: CASSRRRIRDSSGNTIYF. For the CDR3, the DNA is TGTGCCAGCAGTCGCCGTAGGATCCGGGACAGCTCTGGAAACACCATATATTTT.

This clone was picked up a small number of times. This chain links TRBV5-1 with TRBJ1-1; D is possibly TRBD1 (5 bases). The CDR3 extends over 15 amino acids. V was pared by 2 bases and J by 3 bases, with 14 bases between. Germline V gene sequence: CDR1 SGHRS, CDR2 YFSETQ. The CDR3 is CASSLFGRGDTEAFF. CDR3 nucleotide sequence: TGCGCCAGCAGCTTATTTGGCCGGGGGGACACTGAAGCTTTCTTT.

The chain carries TRBV27 and TRBJ2-7; 7 bases map to TRBD1. This CDR3 has 16 residues. CDR1 and CDR2 from the germline V gene are MNHEY and SMNVEV (reference sequence). V lost 4 bases and J lost 2; bases outside the gene matches: 11. The chain's CDR3 is CASSSAGTAGPYEQYF. The DNA of the CDR3 is TGTGCCAGCAGTTCCGCCGGGACAGCTGGCCCCTACGAGCAGTACTTC.

This clone was seen just once. This chain links TRBV7-9 with TRBJ1-5; unclear D gene. Germline assignment: CDR1 SEHNR and CDR2 FQNEAQ (reference sequence). V was cut by 2 bases and J by 0 bases, with 5 bases left in between. The CDR3 loop spans 14 amino acids. CDR3 DNA: TGTGCCAGCAGCTTATCCCTTAGCAATCAGCCCCAGCATTTT. Translated, it gives CASSLSLSNQPQHF.

Here the CDR3 reads CASSLKGVGNTIYF. The DNA of the CDR3 is TGTGCCAGCAGCTTAAAAGGGGTTGGAAACACCATATATTTT. This sequence joins TRBV7-9 and TRBJ1-3, with D perhaps matching TRBD1 (5 bases). The CDR3 extends over 14 amino acids. The germline V and J ends were trimmed by 2 bases and 3 bases, with 8 bases remaining between them. Germline CDR1 is SEHNR and CDR2 is FQNEAQ (reference sequence).

The chain is built from TRBV10-1 and TRBJ2-1, with 7 bases lining up with TRBD2. V dropped 3 bases and J dropped 5; count of bases not matched to a gene: 4. CDR3 length: 14 residues. The germline V gene has CDR1 WNHNN and CDR2 SYGVQD (reference sequence). The CDR3 DNA sequence: TGCGCCAGCAGTGACGGACTAGTCCACAATGAGCAGTTCTTC. Translating gives CASSDGLVHNEQFF.

The chain has TRBV5-1 and TRBJ2-1, with 13 positions matching TRBD2. The V and J ends lost 2 bases and 9 bases, in that order; junction bases with no gene match: 8. CDR3 length: 16 amino acids. CDR1 and CDR2 (germline): SGHRS, YFSETQ. CDR3 sequence (DNA): TGCGCCAGCAGCTTAAACGGACTAGCGGGAGCGGGTGAGCAGTTCTTC. This translates into CASSLNGLAGAGEQFF.

V and J are TRBV30 and TRBJ2-7, with D maybe TRBD1 (5 bases). CDR1 is GTSNPN and CDR2 is SVGIG in the germline V gene (reference sequence). The length of the CDR3 is 12 residues. V lost 3 bases and J lost 5, with 11 bases in between. The CDR3 DNA sequence: TGTGCCTGGAGCGCTGCAGGGAACGAGCAGTACTTC. It codes for CAWSAAGNEQYF.

The chain is built from TRBV13 and TRBJ1-3; TRBD1 agrees at 9 bases. V was clipped by 5 bases and J by 0 bases; unmatched bases: 8. The CDR3 has 17 amino acids. CDR1 is PRHDT and CDR2 is FYEKMQ in the germline V gene (reference sequence). The CDR3 loop reads CASSEYLTGGSGNTIYF. The CDR3 bases are TGTGCCAGCAGCGAATATTTGACAGGGGGCTCTGGAAACACCATATATTTT.

This clone has only one observation. The J gene is TRBJ1-4, the V gene TRBV4-1, with D possibly being TRBD1 (6 bases). Germline-derived CDR1 and CDR2 are MGHRA and YSYEKL. V lost 6 bases to trimming and J lost 3 bases, with 14 bases between them. This CDR3 comprises 15 residues. The CDR3 sequence: CASRLSEGANEKLFF. Written as DNA, the CDR3 is TGCGCCAGCAGGCTTTCCGAGGGGGCTAATGAAAAACTGTTTTTT.

CDR3 coding DNA: TGTGCCTGGAGTGGGTACAGGGCCAACACAGATACGCAGTATTTT. It codes for CAWSGYRANTDTQYF. The gene calls are TRBV30 and TRBJ2-3; D may be TRBD1 (6 bases). Trimming pared 1 base from V and 2 bases from J, leaving 13 bases between. The germline gives CDR1 GTSNPN, CDR2 SVGIG (reference sequence). The length of the CDR3 is 15 residues.

V usage is TRBV9 and J usage is TRBJ1-2; a possible D gene is TRBD1 (5 bases). Between the trimmed V and J ends, which lost 3 bases and 8 bases, there was a span of 14 bases. Per the germline V gene, CDR1 is SGDLS and CDR2 is YYNGEE. This CDR3 comprises 13 residues. The CDR3 reads CASSAGGAAGYTF. The DNA for the CDR3 is TGTGCCAGCAGCGCCGGAGGGGCAGCCGGCTACACCTTC. Variable domain in full (rest from reference TRBV9 and TRBJ1-2): DSGVTQTPKHLITATGQRVTLRCSPRSGDLSVYWYQQSLDQGLQFLIQYYNGEERAKGNILERFSAQQFPDLHSELNLSSLELGDSALYFCASSAGGAAGYTFGSGTRLTVV.

This clone was recorded once. V and J are TRBV9 and TRBJ1-5; TRBD1 is a possible D gene (5 bases). Trimming took 0 bases from V and 3 from J, leaving 10 bases between them. The germline CDR1 and CDR2 sequences are SGDLS and YYNGEE. This CDR3 has 15 residues. The DNA for the CDR3 is TGTGCCAGCAGCGTAGATGCGGGGCCCAATCAGCCCCAGCATTTT. It translates to CASSVDAGPNQPQHF.

This chain joins TRBV4-1 and TRBJ1-5; TRBD1 aligns across 8 bases. The J segment lost 9 bases and the V segment lost 0 bases, leaving 10 bases of the junction unmatched. CDR3 length: 16 residues. CDR1 and CDR2 from the germline V gene are MGHRA and YSYEKL. The CDR3 is CASSQDNGQGLLPQHF. In nucleotides, the CDR3 is TGCGCCAGCAGCCAAGATAACGGACAGGGTCTCTTGCCCCAGCATTTT.

The chain joins TRBV5-1 to TRBJ1-2; no reliable D call. In germline, CDR1 is SGHRS, CDR2 YFSETQ. This CDR3 has 13 amino acids. The V gene lost 4 bases and the J gene lost 4 bases, with 11 bases spanning the gap. CDR3 DNA sequence: TGCGCCAGCAGCGATGTTTTAGCCTATGGCTACACCTTC. It translates to CASSDVLAYGYTF.

The V gene is TRBV30, the J gene TRBJ1-1; D is unclear. The length of the CDR3 is 10 residues. The V end lost 7 bases, the J end lost 11 bases, and 14 bases lay between the germline ends. Germline V gives CDR1 GTSNPN, CDR2 SVGIG (reference sequence). CDR3: CALGVSEAFF. The CDR3 region has the DNA TGTGCCTTGGGAGTTTCGGAGGCTTTCTTT.

This sequence joins TRBV7-3 and TRBJ2-7; 13 nucleotides agree with TRBD2. Germline V CDR1 and CDR2: SGHTA, FQGTGA. This CDR3 contains 16 residues. V shed 5 bases, J shed 0 bases, and the junction held 4 bases outside the gene matches. The CDR3 nucleotides are TGTGCCAGCAGCGCGAGGACTAGCGGGGGCTCCTACGAGCAGTACTTC. Protein sequence: CASSARTSGGSYEQYF.

The chain joins TRBV28 to TRBJ2-3, with 9 bases fitting TRBD2. The V and J ends lost 4 bases and 6 bases, in that order; junction bases with no gene match: 8. This CDR3 region has 15 residues. Germline CDR1 is MDHEN and CDR2 is SYDVKM. The CDR3 DNA is TGTGCCAGCAGTTACCCGGGACTAGCAGGTGATACGCAGTATTTT. This translates into CASSYPGLAGDTQYF.

The J gene is TRBJ2-7, the V gene TRBV15; perhaps TRBD2 as D (5 bases). Germline CDR1 LNHNV, CDR2 YYDKDF (reference sequence). The CDR3 is made up of 16 amino acids. The V end was cut by 0 bases, the J end by 2 bases, with 14 bases between. CDR3 DNA sequence: TGTGCCACCAGCAGAGATAGGGTAGCGCCCACCTACGAGCAGTACTTC. Residues: CATSRDRVAPTYEQYF.

The chain employs TRBV5-1 and TRBJ2-1; 10 bases map to TRBD2. Germline assignment: CDR1 SGHRS and CDR2 YFSETQ. This CDR3 is 16 amino acids long. V was clipped by 0 bases and J by 5 bases; unmatched bases: 5. The CDR3 protein is CASSLVIGLADNEQFF. The CDR3 DNA is TGCGCCAGCAGCTTGGTGATCGGACTAGCGGACAATGAGCAGTTCTTC.

This chain links TRBV7-3 with TRBJ2-7; 7 bases agree with TRBD2. CDR3 length: 15 amino acids. Per germline, CDR1 SGHTA and CDR2 FQGTGA. V dropped 5 bases and J dropped 7; count of bases not matched to a gene: 14. The CDR3 loop is CASSQWLAAPLEQYF. The CDR3 DNA is TGTGCCAGCAGCCAGTGGCTAGCGGCCCCGCTGGAGCAGTACTTC.

The V gene is TRBV18, the J gene TRBJ1-1; TRBD1 might be the D (5 bases). Trimming took 2 bases from V and 0 from J, leaving 13 bases between them. CDR1 and CDR2 (germline): KGHSH, LQKENI. There are 16 residues in the CDR3. CDR3 region: CASSPSPDTMNTEAFF. The CDR3, as DNA: TGTGCCAGCTCACCATCCCCGGACACCATGAACACTGAAGCTTTCTTT.

The gene calls are TRBV5-1 and TRBJ1-1; 9 positions agree with TRBD1. The CDR3 totals 16 residues. Trimming took 4 bases from V and 2 from J; bases not matched to a gene: 9. Per germline, CDR1 SGHRS and CDR2 YFSETQ. CDR3 amino acids: CASSPWPGQGNTEAFF. The DNA for the CDR3 is TGCGCCAGCAGCCCCTGGCCGGGACAGGGCAACACTGAAGCTTTCTTT.

The gene calls are TRBV27 and TRBJ2-5, with a possible D match to TRBD1 (5 bases). Trimming stripped 5 bases from V and 0 bases from J, with 10 bases between. CDR3 size: 14 residues. The germline gives CDR1 MNHEY, CDR2 SMNVEV (reference sequence). The CDR3 region is CASSPQVNQETQYF. CDR3 bases: TGTGCCAGCAGTCCACAGGTTAACCAAGAGACCCAGTACTTC.

The chain combines TRBV6-5 with TRBJ1-5; weak D call: TRBD1 (6 bases). Trimming took off 5 bases at V and 5 bases at J, with 13 bases between the two ends. Germline CDR1 and CDR2: MNHEY and SVGAGI. The CDR3 length is 14 residues. The CDR3 DNA reads TGTGCCAGCAGTAGGGGGGGCGTTTATCAGCCCCAGCATTTT. This sequence encodes CASSRGGVYQPQHF.

This sequence joins TRBV18 and TRBJ2-1, with 12 bases fitting TRBD2. In germline, CDR1 is KGHSH, CDR2 LQKENI. The CDR3 spans 15 residues. The V gene end was trimmed by 3 bases and the J gene end by 13 bases; junction bases not matched to a gene: 10. The CDR3 loop is CASSPARTSGDSQFF. The CDR3 DNA follows: TGTGCCAGCTCACCTGCGAGGACTAGCGGGGACTCCCAGTTCTTC.

J is TRBJ2-3 and V is TRBV28; 8 bases are shared with TRBD1. The CDR3 covers 18 residues. The germline CDR1 and CDR2 sequences are MDHEN and SYDVKM. The junction had 13 bases not matched to a gene; V was cut back by 5 bases and J by 0 bases. CDR3 DNA: TGTGCCAGCAGTCTGCCCCGGACAGGGCGCTCTAGCACAGATACGCAGTATTTT. Translation gives CASSLPRTGRSSTDTQYF. The complete variable domain, with remaining parts taken from reference TRBV28 and TRBJ2-3, reads DVKVTQSSRYLVKRTGEKVFLECVQDMDHENMFWYRQDPGLGLRLIYFSYDVKMKEKGDIPEGYSVSREKKERFSLILESASTNQTSMYLCASSLPRTGRSSTDTQYFGPGTRLTVL.